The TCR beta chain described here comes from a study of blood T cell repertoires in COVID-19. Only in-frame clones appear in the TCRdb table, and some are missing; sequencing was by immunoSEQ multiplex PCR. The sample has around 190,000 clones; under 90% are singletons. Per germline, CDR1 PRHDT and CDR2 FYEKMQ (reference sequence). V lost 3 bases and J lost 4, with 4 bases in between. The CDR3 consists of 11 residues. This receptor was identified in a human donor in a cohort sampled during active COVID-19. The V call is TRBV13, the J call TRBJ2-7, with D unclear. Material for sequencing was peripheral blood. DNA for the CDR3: TGTGCCAGCAGCTTCAAATACGAGCAGTACTTC. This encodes CASSFKYEQYF.